The sequence of this T cell receptor (beta chain) was determined in a study of identical twins. This CDR3 has 14 amino acids. From germline, CDR1 is KGHSH and CDR2 LQKENI. V shed 2 bases and J shed 1 base, with 8 bases lying between them. This clonotype has just a few counts. Using its own MiXCR run on the 5' RACE reads, TCRdb lists one record per CDR3 protein. The data contain a few hundred thousand distinct CDR3 sequences, approximately 25% of them seen just once; the ten biggest clones take up about 2.7%. Another study also made use of these data, one on T cells expressing NK-cell markers. Turning to that study: One of eight sequenced donors was HCMV-seronegative; the other seven were seropositive. HCMV specificity of expanded NKG2C+ T cell clones remained unclear.

Material: CD4+ T cells sorted from blood. The sequence was obtained from a young woman in good health. The chain joins TRBV18 to TRBJ1-1, with D perhaps TRBD1 (5 bases). The CDR3, as DNA: TGTGCCAGCTCACCAGAGGGGAGGAACACTGAAGCTTTCTTT. It is translated as CASSPEGRNTEAFF.